Shown below are 7 T cell receptor beta chains from a single sample sequenced in a study of tumor-infiltrating lymphocytes in localized non-small cell lung cancer. Measured with immunoSEQ multiplex PCR; TCRdb has only the in-frame clones, and not every one. The sample has roughly 20,000 clones, 80% seen once; the top ten hold around 3.3%. The sequencing input was lung tumor tissue. The receptors were gathered from a human donor with non-small cell lung cancer.

This clone was detected only once. The rearrangement uses TRBV7-9 and TRBJ2-5, with no clear D. Germline CDR1 reads SEHNR; CDR2 reads FQNEAQ (reference sequence). The V gene lost 1 base and the J gene lost 1 base, with 16 bases spanning the gap. This CDR3 is 17 amino acids long. CDR3 nucleotide sequence: TGTGCCAGCAGCTTAGAGGGTCGGATTTCCCTCCAAGAGACCCAGTACTTC. Its translation is CASSLEGRISLQETQYF.

This clone is a singleton in its sample. The chain couples TRBV5-1 to TRBJ1-1, with 7 bases that match TRBD1. The CDR3 sequence is 15 residues long. The germline gives CDR1 SGHRS, CDR2 YFSETQ. V gave up 0 bases and J gave up 1 base; unmatched junction bases: 3. CDR3 nucleotides: TGCGCCAGCAGCTTGGTAGGACAGGCGAACACTGAAGCTTTCTTT. Encoded protein: CASSLVGQANTEAFF.

Here the CDR3 DNA reads TGTGCCAGCAGCTTAGGACGGGGCTCTGGGACCGGGGAGCTGTTTTTT. Residues: CASSLGRGSGTGELFF. The chain carries TRBV11-2 and TRBJ2-2; perhaps D is TRBD1 or TRBD2 (5 bases each). The germline V gene has CDR1 SGHAT and CDR2 FQNNGV. Trimming cost V 1 base and J 5 bases, with 14 bases left between them. The CDR3 has 16 amino acids.

The V gene is TRBV7-8, the J gene TRBJ1-1; D call uncertain. From germline, CDR1 is SGHVS and CDR2 FQNEAQ. V was trimmed by 7 bases and J by 0 bases, leaving 9 bases between them. The CDR3 extends over 13 amino acids. DNA for the CDR3: TGTGCCAGCACACGTGGGCTGAACACTGAAGCTTTCTTT. Its translation: CASTRGLNTEAFF.

The chain links TRBV28 to TRBJ2-5; D gene ambiguous. V was trimmed by 5 bases and J by 2 bases, leaving 6 bases between them. Per germline, CDR1 MDHEN and CDR2 SYDVKM. This CDR3 region has 12 residues. CDR3 residues: CASSPPQETQYF. The CDR3 DNA is TGTGCCAGCAGTCCTCCTCAAGAGACCCAGTACTTC.

V is TRBV18 and J is TRBJ1-1, with D perhaps TRBD1 (6 bases). From germline, CDR1 is KGHSH and CDR2 LQKENI. V dropped 3 bases and J dropped 4 bases, with 9 bases sitting between them. The CDR3 loop spans 13 amino acids. CDR3 nucleotide sequence: TGTGCCAGCTCACCTCCAGGGGCCACTGAAGCTTTCTTT. It yields the protein CASSPPGATEAFF.

This clone came up once. The J gene is TRBJ2-7, the V gene TRBV18; D might be TRBD2 (5 bases). Between the trimmed V and J ends, which lost 3 bases and 2 bases, there was a span of 17 bases. This CDR3 has 16 residues. Germline V lookup: CDR1 KGHSH, CDR2 LQKENI. Written as DNA, the CDR3 is TGTGCCAGCTCACCTCTTAGCGTCCCACAACCCTACGAGCAGTACTTC. Translated: CASSPLSVPQPYEQYF.